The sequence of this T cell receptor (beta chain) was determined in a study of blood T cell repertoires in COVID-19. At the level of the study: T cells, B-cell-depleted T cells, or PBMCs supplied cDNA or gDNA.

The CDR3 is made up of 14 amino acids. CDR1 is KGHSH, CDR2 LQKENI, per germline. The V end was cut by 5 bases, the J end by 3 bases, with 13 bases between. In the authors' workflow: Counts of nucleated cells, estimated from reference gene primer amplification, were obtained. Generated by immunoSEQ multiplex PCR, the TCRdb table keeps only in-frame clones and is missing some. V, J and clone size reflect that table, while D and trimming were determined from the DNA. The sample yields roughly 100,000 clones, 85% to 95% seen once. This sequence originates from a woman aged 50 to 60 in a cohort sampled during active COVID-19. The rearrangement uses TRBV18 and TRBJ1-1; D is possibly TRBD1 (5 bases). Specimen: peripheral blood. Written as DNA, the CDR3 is TGTGCCAGCTCAGGGGGGAGTCAGGACACTGAAGCTTTCTTT. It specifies CASSGGSQDTEAFF.